Reported below is one T cell receptor beta chain. Germline loops: CDR1 SGHDN, CDR2 FVKESK. This CDR3 has 16 amino acids. The V and J ends lost 1 base and 2 bases respectively, with 14 bases between them. The method was immunoSEQ multiplex PCR; TCRdb's version includes in-frame clones alone and lacks a portion of them. The sample has about 700,000 clones, roughly 94% seen once. The entry originates in a study of shared clonotypes between healthy human individuals. Study-wide background: Donor composition was two women and a few men, aged 18 to 49.

Positively selected for CCR7, the CD45RO-negative cells used as naive CD8 cells excluded terminally differentiated effector memory CD45RA+ cells. The sequencing sample was made of naive CD8+ T cells sorted from blood. The receptor comes from a man aged 25-45 years in good health. The chain couples TRBV14 to TRBJ2-5, with D maybe TRBD1 (5 bases). The CDR3 protein is CASSQGAGAGQETQYF. The CDR3 DNA sequence: TGTGCCAGCAGCCAAGGGGCCGGCGCAGGGCAAGAGACCCAGTACTTC.